The 26 T cell receptor beta chains below all came from one sample that was sequenced in a study of graft-versus-host responses after intestinal transplantation. The table came from immunoSEQ multiplex PCR; TCRdb's copy has only in-frame clones and leaves some out. The table has 40,000 to 55,000 clones, 89% seen once; the top ten hold approximately 0.56%. Their antigens are not known. The sample consisted of unstimulated CD4+ T cells sorted from spleen or lymph node cells, taken before transplant. The receptors were sampled from a human donor who was the organ donor for an intestinal transplant.

The chain couples TRBV7-9 to TRBJ1-1; 9 nucleotides line up with TRBD1. Germline-derived CDR1 and CDR2 are SEHNR and FQNEAQ (reference sequence). V trimming: 5 bases; J trimming: 5 bases; junction bases outside the gene matches: 3. This CDR3 region has 13 residues. CDR3 nucleotides: TGTGCCAGCAGCCTGGACAGGGGAACTGAAGCTTTCTTT. The encoded protein is CASSLDRGTEAFF.

The gene calls are TRBV18 and TRBJ2-5, with D hard to call. This CDR3 is built from 12 residues. Germline V gene lookup returns CDR1 KGHSH and CDR2 LQKENI. The ends were cut back, 2 bases at V and 4 bases at J, with 5 bases in the middle. The CDR3 region has the DNA TGTGCCAGCTCACCAAGAGGAGAGACCCAGTACTTC. The encoded protein is CASSPRGETQYF.

The chain uses TRBV2 and TRBJ2-7; D gene ambiguous. Trimming left V 8 bases short and J 5 bases short, with 10 bases between. Germline V CDR1 and CDR2: SNHLY, FYNNEI. This CDR3 is built from 11 residues. The CDR3 DNA reads TGTGCCAGCCTGAGCACAGACGAGCAGTACTTC. This encodes CASLSTDEQYF.

CDR3 coding DNA: TGTGCCAGCTCATCAGGCTTTGGCAATCAGCCCCAGCATTTT. Its translation: CASSSGFGNQPQHF. The chain combines TRBV18 with TRBJ1-5; D is unclear. The CDR3 loop spans 14 amino acids. V dropped 5 bases and J dropped 2 bases, with 10 bases sitting between them. Germline V gene data show CDR1 as KGHSH and CDR2 as LQKENI.

The gene calls are TRBV6-5 and TRBJ1-5, with D uncertain. CDR1 is MNHEY and CDR2 is SVGAGI in the germline V gene. The CDR3 is made up of 15 amino acids. V was pared by 6 bases and J by 2 bases, with 14 bases between. The CDR3 reads CASRSTPSGNQPQHF. The DNA for the CDR3 is TGTGCCAGCAGATCCACTCCTTCGGGCAATCAGCCCCAGCATTTT.

With respect to this clone: At one of its ends the junction is not consistent with the germline gene, which may arise from a read error. The chain links TRBV7-7 to TRBJ2-7; D possibly corresponds to TRBD2 (6 bases). The CDR3 sequence is 14 residues long. The V gene's germline CDR1 is SSHAT and CDR2 FNYEAQ (reference sequence). The CDR3 reads CASSLDLTRSEQYF. In DNA, the CDR3 is TGTGCTAGCAGCTTAGACCTGACTAGGAGCGAGCAGTACTTC.

The genes are TRBV5-6 and TRBJ2-3; 12 bases agree with TRBD1. The CDR3 spans 15 residues. Germline V gene data show CDR1 as SGHDT and CDR2 as YYEEEE. V shed 4 bases, J shed 4 bases, and the junction held 4 bases outside the gene matches. Here the CDR3 reads CASSLGQGAADTQYF. DNA for the CDR3: TGTGCCAGCAGCCTGGGACAGGGGGCAGCAGATACGCAGTATTTT.

The J gene is TRBJ1-6, the V gene TRBV28; D is ambiguous. Between the trimmed V and J ends, which lost 6 bases and 11 bases, there was a span of 23 bases. Germline V gene sequence: CDR1 MDHEN, CDR2 SYDVKM. The CDR3 is made up of 16 amino acids. DNA of the CDR3: TGTGCCAGCAGCCCGACTGGCGGGCCGGGGTCGACACCCCTCCACTTT. Residues: CASSPTGGPGSTPLHF.

This rearrangement joins TRBV28 to TRBJ2-1, with 7 bases that match TRBD1. This CDR3 contains 15 residues. V shed 6 bases and J 6 bases; nucleotides not matched to a gene: 11. Looked up from germline, CDR1 is MDHEN and CDR2 is SYDVKM. CDR3 loop: CASRPSGQKTNEQFF. The CDR3 DNA sequence: TGTGCCAGCAGACCTTCGGGACAGAAAACCAATGAGCAGTTCTTC.

The J gene is TRBJ2-3, the V gene TRBV7-2, with TRBD2 identical over 7 bases. CDR3 size: 14 residues. Germline V CDR1 and CDR2: SGHTA, FQGNSA. The V gene end was trimmed by 5 bases and the J gene end by 9 bases; junction bases not matched to a gene: 11. CDR3 amino acids: CASSSPNEGGTQYF. The DNA for the CDR3 is TGTGCCAGCAGCAGCCCTAATGAGGGAGGGACGCAGTATTTT.

This rearrangement joins TRBV5-8 to TRBJ1-1; TRBD1 matches 8 bases. Losses at the gene ends were 4 bases for V and 3 bases for J; bases not matched to a gene: 8. The CDR3 spans 15 residues. Germline CDR1 reads SGHTS; CDR2 reads YDEGEE. Here the CDR3 reads CASSLGTGRDTEAFF. CDR3 nucleotide sequence: TGTGCCAGCAGCCTTGGGACAGGTCGTGACACTGAAGCTTTCTTT.

The chain carries TRBV28 and TRBJ1-5; possible D gene TRBD1, 6 bases. The V gene lost 6 bases and the J gene lost 11 bases, with 23 bases spanning the gap. CDR3 length equals 15 residues. Germline CDR1 and CDR2: MDHEN and SYDVKM. DNA of the CDR3: TGTGCCAGCAGCCTGGGGGGGGCCGAGCAGGTGACCCAGCATTTT. Translated: CASSLGGAEQVTQHF.

The chain combines TRBV2 with TRBJ2-3; D uncertain. The CDR3 has 12 amino acids. Trimming took 7 bases from V and 4 from J, leaving 9 bases between them. Germline assignment: CDR1 SNHLY and CDR2 FYNNEI. CDR3 sequence reads: CASNGDSDTQYF. The DNA of the CDR3 is TGTGCCAGCAACGGTGATTCAGATACGCAGTATTTT.

The V call is TRBV6-5, the J call TRBJ2-7, with 9 bases identical to TRBD2. The CDR3 runs 14 residues. Unmatched junction bases numbered 2, after V lost 1 base and J lost 4 bases. CDR1 and CDR2 from the germline V gene are MNHEY and SVGAGI. CDR3 in amino acids: CASSYFSGSYEQYF. The DNA of the CDR3 is TGTGCCAGCAGTTACTTTAGCGGGAGTTACGAGCAGTACTTC.

V is TRBV12-5 and J is TRBJ1-1; D possibly corresponds to TRBD1 (6 bases). The germline gives CDR1 LGHNT, CDR2 FRNRAP. Trimming cost V 7 bases and J 6 bases, with 15 bases left between them. The CDR3 consists of 13 residues. CDR3 sequence reads: CASALDRFSEAFF. The CDR3 region has the DNA TGTGCTAGTGCCCTAGACAGGTTCTCTGAAGCTTTCTTT.

V gene TRBV29-1 combines with J gene TRBJ1-1; D is possibly TRBD1 (5 bases). The V end lost 2 bases, the J end lost 3 bases, and 10 bases lay between the germline ends. The CDR3 contains 13 residues. Germline CDR1 reads SQVTM; CDR2 reads ANQGSEA. Here the CDR3 reads CSVERQGDTEAFF. The CDR3 DNA reads as TGCAGCGTTGAAAGGCAGGGTGACACTGAAGCTTTCTTT.

This sequence joins TRBV19 and TRBJ1-4; D unresolved. V was trimmed by 5 bases and J by 0 bases, leaving 4 bases between them. Germline-derived CDR1 and CDR2 are LNHDA and SQIVND (reference sequence). The CDR3 sequence is 13 residues long. DNA of the CDR3: TGTGCCAGTAGTCGGGCAACTAATGAAAAACTGTTTTTT. Its translation: CASSRATNEKLFF.

This chain's CDR3 is CAISEQLAGVGDTQYF. CDR3 nucleotides: TGTGCCATCAGTGAACAACTAGCGGGAGTGGGGGATACGCAGTATTTT. The chain employs TRBV10-3 and TRBJ2-3; the match to TRBD2 covers 11 bases. Germline assignment: CDR1 ENHRY and CDR2 SYGVKD. Germline trimming cut 3 bases from V and 6 bases from J; bases unmatched to any gene: 8. This CDR3 is built from 16 residues.

The V gene is TRBV10-3, the J gene TRBJ2-7; 9 bases are shared with TRBD1. V lost 3 bases and J lost 2; bases outside the gene matches: 5. The CDR3 sequence is 15 residues long. The germline V gene has CDR1 ENHRY and CDR2 SYGVKD. CDR3 amino acids: CAISDPGQGTYEQYF. The CDR3 coding sequence is TGTGCCATCAGTGACCCGGGACAGGGCACCTACGAGCAGTACTTC.

The rearrangement links TRBV6-1 to TRBJ1-2; TRBD1 agrees at 9 bases. The CDR3 spans 15 residues. Trimming cost V 3 bases and J 8 bases; bases outside gene matches: 10. Germline CDR1 reads MNHNS; CDR2 reads SASEGT. The CDR3, as DNA: TGTGCCAGCAGTGAGTCCGGACAGGGGATTGGAGGCTACACCTTC. It specifies CASSESGQGIGGYTF.

V gene TRBV7-2 combines with J gene TRBJ1-5; TRBD1 aligns across 9 bases. V dropped 3 bases and J dropped 2; count of bases not matched to a gene: 5. Germline V lookup: CDR1 SGHTA, CDR2 FQGNSA. The length of the CDR3 is 16 residues. The CDR3: CASSLGQGGGNQPQHF. The DNA for the CDR3 is TGTGCCAGCAGCTTGGGACAGGGTGGAGGCAATCAGCCCCAGCATTTT.

The V and J genes are TRBV27 and TRBJ2-4, with 8 bases that match TRBD2. This CDR3 region has 17 residues. Germline V gene lookup returns CDR1 MNHEY and CDR2 SMNVEV (reference sequence). J gave up 3 bases and V 1 base, and 8 bases lay outside the gene matches. For the CDR3, the DNA is TGTGCCAGCAGTTTATGGGGGACTAGAACGGGCAAAAACATTCAGTACTTC. It encodes CASSLWGTRTGKNIQYF.

The chain recombines TRBV7-2 with TRBJ2-5, with D unclear. In germline, CDR1 is SGHTA, CDR2 FQGNSA. V lost 3 bases and J lost 1, with 9 bases in between. This CDR3 comprises 14 residues. The CDR3 DNA sequence: TGTGCCAGCAGCTTGCCTAGGTCCCAAGAGACCCAGTACTTC. Translated: CASSLPRSQETQYF.

This clone showed up just once. V and J are TRBV6-6 and TRBJ1-2; TRBD1 is a possible D gene (5 bases). Germline values: CDR1 MNHNY, CDR2 SVGAGI (reference sequence). There are 14 residues in the CDR3. Trimming stripped 6 bases from V and 0 bases from J, with 11 bases between. CDR3 protein: CASSRGASNYGYTF. DNA for the CDR3: TGTGCCAGCAGCCGCGGGGCTTCTAACTATGGCTACACCTTC.

The gene calls are TRBV7-8 and TRBJ1-3, with TRBD1 matching 9 bases. This CDR3 spans 16 amino acids. From germline, CDR1 is SGHVS and CDR2 FQNEAQ. With V trimmed by 2 bases and J by 6 bases, 8 bases remained unmatched. The CDR3: CASSLPGQGGENTIYF. The CDR3 DNA follows: TGTGCCAGCAGCTTACCGGGACAGGGAGGCGAAAACACCATATATTTT. The whole variable domain, filled in from reference TRBV7-8 and TRBJ1-3, reads GAGVSQSPRYKVAKRGQDVALRCDPISGHVSLFWYQQALGQGPEFLTYFQNEAQLDKSGLPSDRFFAERPEGSVSTLKIQRTQQEDSAVYLCASSLPGQGGENTIYFGEGSWLTVV.

This sequence joins TRBV7-9 and TRBJ2-1, with 7 bases lining up with TRBD2. Germline V gene data show CDR1 as SEHNR and CDR2 as FQNEAQ (reference sequence). The CDR3 length is 15 residues. V was pared by 5 bases and J by 7 bases, with 11 bases of the junction left unmatched. The CDR3 loop reads CASSASGAARNEQFF. The CDR3 DNA reads as TGTGCCAGCAGCGCCAGCGGGGCGGCGAGGAATGAGCAGTTCTTC. The full variable domain, completed using reference TRBV7-9 and TRBJ2-1, is DTGVSQNPRHKITKRGQNVTFRCDPISEHNRLYWYRQTLGQGPEFLTYFQNEAQLEKSRLLSDRFSAERPKGSFSTLEIQRTEQGDSAMYLCASSASGAARNEQFFGPGTRLTVL.